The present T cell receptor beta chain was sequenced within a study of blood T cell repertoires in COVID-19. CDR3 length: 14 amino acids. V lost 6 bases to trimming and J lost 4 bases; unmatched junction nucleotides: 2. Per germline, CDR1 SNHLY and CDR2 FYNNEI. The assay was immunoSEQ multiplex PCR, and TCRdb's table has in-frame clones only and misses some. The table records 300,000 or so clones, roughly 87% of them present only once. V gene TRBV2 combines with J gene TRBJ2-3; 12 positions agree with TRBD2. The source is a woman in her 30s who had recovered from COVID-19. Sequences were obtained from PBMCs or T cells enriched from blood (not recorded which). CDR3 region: CASRRLAGADTQYF. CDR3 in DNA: TGTGCCAGCAGAAGACTAGCGGGGGCAGATACGCAGTATTTT.